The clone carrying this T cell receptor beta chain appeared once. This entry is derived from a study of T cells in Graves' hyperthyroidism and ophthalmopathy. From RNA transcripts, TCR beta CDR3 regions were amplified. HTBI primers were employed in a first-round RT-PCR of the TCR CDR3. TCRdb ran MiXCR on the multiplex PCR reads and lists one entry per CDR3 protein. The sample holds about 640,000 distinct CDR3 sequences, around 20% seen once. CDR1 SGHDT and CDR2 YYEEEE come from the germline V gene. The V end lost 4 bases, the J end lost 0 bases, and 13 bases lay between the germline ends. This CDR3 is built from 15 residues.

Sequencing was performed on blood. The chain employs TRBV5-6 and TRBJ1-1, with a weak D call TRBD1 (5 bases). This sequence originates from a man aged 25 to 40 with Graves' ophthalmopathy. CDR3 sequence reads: CASSTRGTVNTEAFF. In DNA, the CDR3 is TGTGCCAGCAGCACGCGTGGGACCGTGAACACTGAAGCTTTCTTT.